This T cell receptor (beta chain) stems from a study of monozygotic twins with inflammatory bowel disease. CDR1 and CDR2 (germline): MNHEY, SMNVEV (reference sequence). CDR3 length equals 17 residues. TCRdb re-called the 5' RACE reads, yielding one record per CDR3 amino acid sequence without DNA. The sample data list a few hundred thousand distinct CDR3 sequences. The specimen sequenced was blood. This receptor was obtained from a human donor with ulcerative colitis or Crohn's disease, or a healthy co-twin of an affected twin (not recorded which). The chain couples TRBV27 to TRBJ1-6; the TRBD1 assignment by TCRdb is unverifiable without DNA. CDR3: CASSLSATPVGNSPLHF.